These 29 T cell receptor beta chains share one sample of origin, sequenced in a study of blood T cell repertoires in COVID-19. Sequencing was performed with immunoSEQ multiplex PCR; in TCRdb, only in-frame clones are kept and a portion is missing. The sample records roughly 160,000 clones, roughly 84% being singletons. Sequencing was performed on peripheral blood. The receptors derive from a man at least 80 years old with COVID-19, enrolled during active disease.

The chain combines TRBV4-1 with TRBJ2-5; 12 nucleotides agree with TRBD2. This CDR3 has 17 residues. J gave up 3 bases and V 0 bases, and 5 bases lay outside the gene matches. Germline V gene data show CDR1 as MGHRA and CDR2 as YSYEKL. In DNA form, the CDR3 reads TGCGCCAGCAGCCAAGATCCGGCTAGCGGGGGGGAAGAGACCCAGTACTTC. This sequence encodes CASSQDPASGGEETQYF.

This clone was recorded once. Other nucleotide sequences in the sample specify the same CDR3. CDR3 loop: CASSPTGDYGYTF. The CDR3 DNA reads TGTGCCAGCAGCCCGACAGGGGACTATGGCTACACCTTC. This rearrangement joins TRBV5-5 to TRBJ1-2; TRBD1 aligns across 8 bases. This CDR3 has 13 residues. CDR1 is SGHKS, CDR2 YYEKEE, per germline (reference sequence). J lost 3 bases, V lost 4 bases, and 2 bases had no gene match.

CDR3 nucleotides: TGTGCCACCAGCAGAGGCGGGGCGGATACGCAGTATTTT. This encodes CATSRGGADTQYF. V usage is TRBV15 and J usage is TRBJ2-3; tentative D call: TRBD2 (6 bases). The CDR3 has 13 amino acids. The ends were cut back, 1 base at V and 6 bases at J, with 8 bases in the middle. The germline V gene encodes CDR1 LNHNV and CDR2 YYDKDF (reference sequence).

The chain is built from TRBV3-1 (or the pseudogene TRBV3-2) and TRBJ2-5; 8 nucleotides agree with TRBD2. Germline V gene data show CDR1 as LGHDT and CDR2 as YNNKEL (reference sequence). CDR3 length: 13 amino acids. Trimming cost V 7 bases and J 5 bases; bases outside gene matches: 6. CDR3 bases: TGTGCCAGCAAGCCGGGGGGGCGTGAGACCCAGTACTTC. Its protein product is CASKPGGRETQYF.

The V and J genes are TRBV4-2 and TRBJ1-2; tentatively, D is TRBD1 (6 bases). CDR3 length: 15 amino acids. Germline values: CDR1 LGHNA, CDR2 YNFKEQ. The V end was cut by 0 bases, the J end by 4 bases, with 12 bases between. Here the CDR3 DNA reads TGTGCCAGCAGCCAAGATGTACAGGGCCGCTATGGCTACACCTTC. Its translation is CASSQDVQGRYGYTF.

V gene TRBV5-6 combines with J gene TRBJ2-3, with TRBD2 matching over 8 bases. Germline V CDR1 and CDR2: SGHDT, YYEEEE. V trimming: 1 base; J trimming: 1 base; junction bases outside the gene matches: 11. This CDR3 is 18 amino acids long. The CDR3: CASSLLAGRERGTDTQYF. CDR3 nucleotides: TGTGCCAGCAGCTTGTTAGCGGGGAGGGAGCGCGGCACAGATACGCAGTATTTT.

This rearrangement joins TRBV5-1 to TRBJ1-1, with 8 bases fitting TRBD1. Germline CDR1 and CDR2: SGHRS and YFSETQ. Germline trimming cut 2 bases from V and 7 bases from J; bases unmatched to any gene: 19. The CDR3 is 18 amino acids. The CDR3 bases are TGCGCCAGCAGCTTCGGCCAGCCCCGGGACAGGAACATTATTGAAGCTTTCTTT. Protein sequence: CASSFGQPRDRNIIEAFF.

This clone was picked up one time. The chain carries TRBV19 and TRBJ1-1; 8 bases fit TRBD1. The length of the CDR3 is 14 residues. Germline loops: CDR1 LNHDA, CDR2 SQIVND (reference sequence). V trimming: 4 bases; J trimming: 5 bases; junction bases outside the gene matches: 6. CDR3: CASSTQGARTEAFF. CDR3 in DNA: TGTGCCAGTAGTACCCAGGGGGCGCGAACTGAAGCTTTCTTT.

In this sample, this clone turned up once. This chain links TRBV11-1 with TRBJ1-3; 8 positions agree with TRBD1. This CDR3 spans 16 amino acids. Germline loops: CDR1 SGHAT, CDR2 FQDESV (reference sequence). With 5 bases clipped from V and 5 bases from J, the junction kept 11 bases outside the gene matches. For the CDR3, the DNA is TGTGCCAGCAGCCTCGACAGGGGCCAAAGAAGAAACACCATATATTTT. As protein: CASSLDRGQRRNTIYF.

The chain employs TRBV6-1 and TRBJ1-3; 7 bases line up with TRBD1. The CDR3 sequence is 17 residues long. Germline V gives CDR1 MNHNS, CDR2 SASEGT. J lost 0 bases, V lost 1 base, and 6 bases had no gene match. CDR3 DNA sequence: TGTGCCAGCAGTGAAGGACAGGGCCGTTCCTCTGGAAACACCATATATTTT. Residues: CASSEGQGRSSGNTIYF.

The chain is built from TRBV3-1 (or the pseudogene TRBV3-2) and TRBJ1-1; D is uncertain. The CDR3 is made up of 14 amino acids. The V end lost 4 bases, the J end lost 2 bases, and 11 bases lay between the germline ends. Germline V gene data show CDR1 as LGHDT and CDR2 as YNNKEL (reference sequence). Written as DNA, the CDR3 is TGTGCCAGCAGCCCTCTCACAAGAAACACTGAAGCTTTCTTT. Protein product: CASSPLTRNTEAFF.

The CDR3 sequence: CASSADTLNTEAFF. The CDR3 DNA sequence: TGTGCCAGCTCAGCGGACACTTTGAACACTGAAGCTTTCTTT. The rearrangement joins TRBV18 to TRBJ1-1; maybe TRBD1 (5 bases). Per germline, CDR1 KGHSH and CDR2 LQKENI. This CDR3 has 14 amino acids. V was clipped by 5 bases and J by 0 bases, with 10 bases between them.

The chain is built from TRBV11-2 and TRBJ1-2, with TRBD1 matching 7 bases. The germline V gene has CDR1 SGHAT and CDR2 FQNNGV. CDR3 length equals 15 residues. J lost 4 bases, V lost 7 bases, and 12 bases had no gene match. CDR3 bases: TGTGCCAGCACCAGATCTAGCCAGGGGGTCTATGGCTACACCTTC. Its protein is CASTRSSQGVYGYTF.

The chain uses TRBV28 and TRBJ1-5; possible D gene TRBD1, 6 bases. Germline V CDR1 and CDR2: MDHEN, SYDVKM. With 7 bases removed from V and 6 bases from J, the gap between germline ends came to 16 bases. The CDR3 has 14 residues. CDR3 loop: CASIPRGGTQPQHF. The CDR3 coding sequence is TGTGCCAGCATCCCAAGGGGGGGGACTCAGCCCCAGCATTTT.

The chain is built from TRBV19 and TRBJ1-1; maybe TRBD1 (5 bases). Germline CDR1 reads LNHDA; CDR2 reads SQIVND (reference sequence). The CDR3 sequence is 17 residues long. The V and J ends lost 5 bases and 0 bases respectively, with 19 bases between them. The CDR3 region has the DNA TGTGCCAGTAGTCTCCCCCCGGGACGGACTATGAACACTGAAGCTTTCTTT. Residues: CASSLPPGRTMNTEAFF. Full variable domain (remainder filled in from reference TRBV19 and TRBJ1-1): DGGITQSPKYLFRKEGQNVTLSCEQNLNHDAMYWYRQDPGQGLRLIYYSQIVNDFQKGDIAEGYSVSREKKESFPLTVTSAQKNPTAFYLCASSLPPGRTMNTEAFFGQGTRLTVV.

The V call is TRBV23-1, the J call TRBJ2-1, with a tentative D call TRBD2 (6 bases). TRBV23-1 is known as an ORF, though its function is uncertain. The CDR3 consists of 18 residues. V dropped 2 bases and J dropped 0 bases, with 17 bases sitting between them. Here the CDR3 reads CASSQPGTLNSSYNEQFF. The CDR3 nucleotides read TGCGCCAGCAGTCAACCGGGGACTCTAAATAGCTCCTACAATGAGCAGTTCTTC.

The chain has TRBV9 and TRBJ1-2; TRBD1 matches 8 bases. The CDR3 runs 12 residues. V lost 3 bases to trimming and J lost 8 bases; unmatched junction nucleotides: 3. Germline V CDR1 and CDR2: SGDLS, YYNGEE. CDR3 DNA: TGTGCCAGCAGCGGGACAGGGAGGGGCTACACCTTC. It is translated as CASSGTGRGYTF.

The CDR3 DNA reads as TGCGCCAGCAGCCAAGATGCCAGGGGGTTCCCTGAAGCTTTCTTT. This codes for CASSQDARGFPEAFF. V gene TRBV4-3 combines with J gene TRBJ1-1, with 7 bases identical to TRBD1. The germline gives CDR1 LGHNA, CDR2 YSLEER. There are 15 residues in the CDR3. V dropped 0 bases and J dropped 6; count of bases not matched to a gene: 7.

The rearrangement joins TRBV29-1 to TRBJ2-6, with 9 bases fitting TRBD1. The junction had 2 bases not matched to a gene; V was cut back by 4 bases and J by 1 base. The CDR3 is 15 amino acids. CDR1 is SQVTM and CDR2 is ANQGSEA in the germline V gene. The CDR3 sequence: CSVGDRESGANVLTF. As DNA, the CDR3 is TGCAGCGTTGGGGACAGGGAATCTGGGGCCAACGTCCTGACTTTC.

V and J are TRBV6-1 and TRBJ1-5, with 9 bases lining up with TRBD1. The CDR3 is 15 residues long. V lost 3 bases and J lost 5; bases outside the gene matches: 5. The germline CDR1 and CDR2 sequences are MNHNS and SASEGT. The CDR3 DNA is TGTGCCAGCAGTGAGTCCGGGACAGGGCATCAGCCCCAGCATTTT. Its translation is CASSESGTGHQPQHF.

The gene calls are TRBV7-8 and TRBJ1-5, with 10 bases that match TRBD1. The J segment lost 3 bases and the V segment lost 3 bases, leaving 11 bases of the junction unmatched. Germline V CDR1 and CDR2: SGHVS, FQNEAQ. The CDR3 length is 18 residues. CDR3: CASSLEGSGTGDNQPQHF. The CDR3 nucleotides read TGTGCCAGCAGCTTGGAGGGGAGTGGGACAGGGGACAATCAGCCCCAGCATTTT.

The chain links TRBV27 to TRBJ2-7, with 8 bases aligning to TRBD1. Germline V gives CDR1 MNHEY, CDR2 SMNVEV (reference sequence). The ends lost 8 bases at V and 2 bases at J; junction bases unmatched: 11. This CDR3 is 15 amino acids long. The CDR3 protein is CASCSRTGPPYEQYF. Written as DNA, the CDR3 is TGTGCCAGCTGCTCGCGGACAGGGCCTCCCTACGAGCAGTACTTC.

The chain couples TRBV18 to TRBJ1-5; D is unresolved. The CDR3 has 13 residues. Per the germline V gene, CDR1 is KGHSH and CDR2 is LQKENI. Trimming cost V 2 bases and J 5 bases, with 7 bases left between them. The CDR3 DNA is TGTGCCAGCTCACCAGATCAGGATCAGCCCCAGCATTTT. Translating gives CASSPDQDQPQHF.

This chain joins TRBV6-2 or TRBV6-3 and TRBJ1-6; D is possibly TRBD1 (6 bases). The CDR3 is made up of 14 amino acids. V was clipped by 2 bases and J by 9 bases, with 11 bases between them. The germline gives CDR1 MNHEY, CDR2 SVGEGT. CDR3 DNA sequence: TGTGCCAGCAGTTACCACAGGGCCCGTTCACCCCTCCACTTT. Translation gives CASSYHRARSPLHF.

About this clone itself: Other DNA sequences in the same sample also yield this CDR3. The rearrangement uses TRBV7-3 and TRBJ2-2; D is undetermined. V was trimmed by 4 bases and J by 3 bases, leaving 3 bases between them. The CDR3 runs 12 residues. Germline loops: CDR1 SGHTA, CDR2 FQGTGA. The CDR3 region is CASSSYTGELFF. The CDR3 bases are TGTGCCAGCAGCTCGTACACCGGGGAGCTGTTTTTT.

The CDR3, as DNA: TGTGCCAGTAGTAGTACAGGGGGGCACTATGGCTACACCTTC. Translation: CASSSTGGHYGYTF. The chain uses TRBV19 and TRBJ1-2; 8 bases align to TRBD1. Germline V gene data show CDR1 as LNHDA and CDR2 as SQIVND (reference sequence). Unmatched junction bases numbered 4, after V lost 4 bases and J lost 3 bases. The CDR3 runs 14 residues. Complete variable domain (other parts from reference TRBV19 and TRBJ1-2): DGGITQSPKYLFRKEGQNVTLSCEQNLNHDAMYWYRQDPGQGLRLIYYSQIVNDFQKGDIAEGYSVSREKKESFPLTVTSAQKNPTAFYLCASSSTGGHYGYTFGSGTRLTVV.

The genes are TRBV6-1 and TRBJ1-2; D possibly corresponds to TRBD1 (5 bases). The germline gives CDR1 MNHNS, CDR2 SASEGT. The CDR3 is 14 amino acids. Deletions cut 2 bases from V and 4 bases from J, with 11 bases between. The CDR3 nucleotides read TGTGCCAGCAGTGAACAGGGAATACTCTATGGCTACACCTTC. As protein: CASSEQGILYGYTF.

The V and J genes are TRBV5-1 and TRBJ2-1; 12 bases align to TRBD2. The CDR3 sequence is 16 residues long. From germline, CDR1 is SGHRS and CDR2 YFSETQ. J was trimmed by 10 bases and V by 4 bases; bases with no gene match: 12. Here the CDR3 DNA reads TGCGCCAGCAGCACAGGAGCTAGCGGGGGGGCATGGGAGCAGTTCTTC. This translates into CASSTGASGGAWEQFF.

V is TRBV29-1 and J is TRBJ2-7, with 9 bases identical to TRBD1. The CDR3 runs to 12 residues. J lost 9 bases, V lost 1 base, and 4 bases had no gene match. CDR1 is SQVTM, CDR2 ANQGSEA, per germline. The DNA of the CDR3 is TGCAGCGTTGAAGGGGACAGGGAAGCGCAGTACTTC. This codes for CSVEGDREAQYF.